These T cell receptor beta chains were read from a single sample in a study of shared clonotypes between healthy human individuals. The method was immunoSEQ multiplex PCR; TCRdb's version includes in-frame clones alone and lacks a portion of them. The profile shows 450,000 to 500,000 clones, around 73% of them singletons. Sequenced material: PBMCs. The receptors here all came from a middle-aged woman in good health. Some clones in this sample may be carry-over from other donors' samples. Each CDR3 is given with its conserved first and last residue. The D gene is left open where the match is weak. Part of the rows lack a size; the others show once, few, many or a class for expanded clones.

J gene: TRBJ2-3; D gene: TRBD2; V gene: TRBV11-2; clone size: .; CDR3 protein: CASSLAGVGTDTQYF; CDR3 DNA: TGTGCCAGCAGCTTGGCGGGAGTAGGCACAGATACGCAGTATTTT
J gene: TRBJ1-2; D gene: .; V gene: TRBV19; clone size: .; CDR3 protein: CASSIEGFYGYTF; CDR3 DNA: TGTGCCAGTAGTATTGAGGGATTTTATGGCTACACCTTC
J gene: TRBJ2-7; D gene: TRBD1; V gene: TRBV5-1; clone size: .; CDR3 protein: CASSSETGVLHEQYF; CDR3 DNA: TGCGCCAGCAGCTCCGAGACAGGGGTGCTCCACGAGCAGTACTTC
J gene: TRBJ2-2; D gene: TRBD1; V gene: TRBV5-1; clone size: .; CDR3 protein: CASSAPGQGFTGELFF; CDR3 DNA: TGCGCCAGCAGCGCACCGGGACAGGGATTTACCGGGGAGCTGTTTTTT
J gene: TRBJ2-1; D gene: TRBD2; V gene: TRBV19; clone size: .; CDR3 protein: CASSRRELHNEQFF; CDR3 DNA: TGTGCCAGTAGTAGGCGGGAGTTACACAATGAGCAGTTCTTC
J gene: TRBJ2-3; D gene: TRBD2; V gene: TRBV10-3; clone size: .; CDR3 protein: CATRLAADTQYF; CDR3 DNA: TGTGCCACTAGACTAGCGGCAGATACGCAGTATTTT
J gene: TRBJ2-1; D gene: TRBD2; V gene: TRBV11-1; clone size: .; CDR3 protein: CASSHLGLAGGYNEQFF; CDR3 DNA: TGTGCCAGCAGCCACTTGGGACTAGCGGGAGGTTACAATGAGCAGTTCTTC
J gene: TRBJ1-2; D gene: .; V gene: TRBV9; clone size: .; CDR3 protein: CASSPRTKNYGYTF; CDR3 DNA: TGTGCCAGCAGCCCCCGGACGAAAAACTATGGCTACACCTTC
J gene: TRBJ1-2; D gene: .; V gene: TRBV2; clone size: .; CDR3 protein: CASSTDSNYGYTF; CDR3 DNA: TGTGCCAGCAGTACTGACAGCAACTATGGCTACACCTTC
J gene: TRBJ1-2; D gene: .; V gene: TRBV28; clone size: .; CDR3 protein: CASSLVNYGYTF; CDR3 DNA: TGTGCCAGCAGCTTAGTTAACTATGGCTACACCTTC
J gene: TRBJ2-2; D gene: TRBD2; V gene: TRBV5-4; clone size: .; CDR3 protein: CASSLGLAGSNTGELFF; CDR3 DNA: TGTGCCAGCAGCTTAGGACTAGCGGGTTCGAACACCGGGGAGCTGTTTTTT
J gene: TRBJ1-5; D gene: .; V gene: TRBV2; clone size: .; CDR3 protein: CASSEDTRNQPQHF; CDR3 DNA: TGTGCCAGCAGTGAGGATACCCGCAATCAGCCCCAGCATTTT
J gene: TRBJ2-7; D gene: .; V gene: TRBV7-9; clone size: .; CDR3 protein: CASSWGTAYEQYF; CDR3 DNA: TGTGCCAGCAGCTGGGGGACCGCCTACGAGCAGTACTTC
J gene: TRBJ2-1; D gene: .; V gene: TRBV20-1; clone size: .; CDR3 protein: CSASYLSEQFF; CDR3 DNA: TGCAGTGCTAGTTATCTGTCAGAGCAGTTCTTC
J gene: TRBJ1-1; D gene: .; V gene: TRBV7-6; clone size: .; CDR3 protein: CASSLALGPNTEAFF; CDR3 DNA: TGTGCCAGCAGCTTAGCGCTGGGACCGAACACTGAAGCTTTCTTT
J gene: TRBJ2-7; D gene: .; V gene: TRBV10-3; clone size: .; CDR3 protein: CAIKQGDEQYF; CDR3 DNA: TGTGCCATCAAACAGGGTGACGAGCAGTACTTC
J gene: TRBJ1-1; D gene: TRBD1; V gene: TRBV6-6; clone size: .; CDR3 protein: CASSSQGERTEAFF; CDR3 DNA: TGTGCCAGCAGTTCCCAGGGGGAGAGAACTGAAGCTTTCTTT
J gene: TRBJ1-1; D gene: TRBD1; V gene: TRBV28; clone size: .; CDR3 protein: CASSLTGQGEYTEAFF; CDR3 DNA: TGTGCCAGCAGTCTTACGGGACAGGGCGAGTACACTGAAGCTTTCTTT
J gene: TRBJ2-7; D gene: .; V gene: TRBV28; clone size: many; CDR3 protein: CASSSPGRSIYEQYF; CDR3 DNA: TGTGCCAGCAGTTCACCGGGACGTTCGATCTACGAGCAGTACTTC
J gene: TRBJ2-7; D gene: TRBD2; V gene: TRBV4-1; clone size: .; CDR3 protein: CASSHAGPGGRYF; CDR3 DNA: TGCGCCAGCAGCCATGCCGGACCGGGGGGTCGGTACTTC
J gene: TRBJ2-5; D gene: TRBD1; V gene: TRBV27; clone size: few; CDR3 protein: CASSLSRGRRETQYF; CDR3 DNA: TGTGCCAGCAGTTTAAGCAGGGGGCGTCGGGAGACCCAGTACTTC
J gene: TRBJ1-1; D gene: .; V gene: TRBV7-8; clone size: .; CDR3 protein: CASLRTRAGTHYEAFF; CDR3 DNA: TGTGCCAGCCTCCGAACTCGGGCCGGGACGCATTATGAAGCTTTCTTT
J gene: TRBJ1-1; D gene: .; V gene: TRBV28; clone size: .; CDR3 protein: CASSLSGGAFF; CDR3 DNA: TGTGCCAGCAGCCTGAGCGGCGGAGCTTTCTTT
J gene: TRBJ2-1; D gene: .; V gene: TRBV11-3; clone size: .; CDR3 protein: CASSFVSSSEQFF; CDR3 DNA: TGTGCCAGCAGCTTTGTCTCTTCGAGTGAGCAGTTCTTC
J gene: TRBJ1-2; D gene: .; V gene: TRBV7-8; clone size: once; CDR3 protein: CASSLGNDYGYTF; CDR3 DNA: TGTGCCAGCAGCTTAGGGAATGACTATGGCTACACCTTC
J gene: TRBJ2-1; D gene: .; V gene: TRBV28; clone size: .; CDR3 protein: CASRQVPYNEQFF; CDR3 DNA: TGTGCCAGCAGACAGGTTCCCTACAATGAGCAGTTCTTC
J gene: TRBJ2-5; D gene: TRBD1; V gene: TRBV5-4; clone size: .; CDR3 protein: CASSAPGQGRETQYF; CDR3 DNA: TGTGCCAGCAGCGCCCCGGGACAGGGGCGAGAGACCCAGTACTTC
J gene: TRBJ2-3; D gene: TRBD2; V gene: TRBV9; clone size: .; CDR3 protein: CASSFGVAGFTDTQYF; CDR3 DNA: TGTGCCAGCAGCTTCGGGGTAGCGGGTTTCACAGATACGCAGTATTTT
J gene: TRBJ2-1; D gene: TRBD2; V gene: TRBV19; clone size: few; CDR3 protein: CASSRLAGYNEQFF; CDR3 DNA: TGTGCCAGTAGCCGGCTAGCGGGCTACAATGAGCAGTTCTTC
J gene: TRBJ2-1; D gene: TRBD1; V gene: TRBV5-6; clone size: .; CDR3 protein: CASSLGPPGQGLGDEQFF; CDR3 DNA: TGTGCCAGCAGTTTAGGTCCCCCGGGACAGGGGCTAGGCGATGAGCAGTTCTTC
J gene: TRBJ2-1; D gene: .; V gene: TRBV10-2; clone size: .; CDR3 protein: CASSESGEQFF; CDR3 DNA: TGCGCCAGCAGTGAGTCGGGTGAGCAGTTCTTC
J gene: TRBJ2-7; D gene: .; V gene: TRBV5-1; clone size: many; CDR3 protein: CASRLQGTYEQYF; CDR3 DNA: TGCGCCAGCAGGCTTCAGGGGACCTACGAGCAGTACTTC
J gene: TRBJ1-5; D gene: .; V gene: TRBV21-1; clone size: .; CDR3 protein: CASSKQRQGAGDQPQHF; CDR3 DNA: TGTGCCAGCAGCAAACAGCGACAGGGGGCCGGGGATCAGCCCCAGCATTTT
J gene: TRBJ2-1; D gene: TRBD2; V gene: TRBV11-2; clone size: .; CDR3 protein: CASSFVSREPLYNEQFF; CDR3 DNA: TGTGCCAGCAGCTTCGTGTCGCGGGAGCCTCTCTACAATGAGCAGTTCTTC
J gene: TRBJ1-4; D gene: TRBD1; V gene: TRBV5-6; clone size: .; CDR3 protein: CASSYQDRGEKLFF; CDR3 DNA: TGTGCCAGCAGCTACCAAGACAGGGGTGAAAAACTGTTTTTT
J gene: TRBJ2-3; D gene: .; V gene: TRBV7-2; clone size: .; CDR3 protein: CASSLERLLQGPDTQYF; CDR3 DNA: TGTGCCAGCAGCTTAGAGAGGTTGCTACAGGGCCCAGATACGCAGTATTTT
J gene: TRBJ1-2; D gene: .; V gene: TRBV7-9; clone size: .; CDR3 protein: CASGRANYGYTF; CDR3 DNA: TGTGCCAGCGGGAGAGCTAACTATGGCTACACCTTC
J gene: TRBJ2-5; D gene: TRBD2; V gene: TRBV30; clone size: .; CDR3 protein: CAWGTTLGTQYF; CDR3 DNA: TGTGCCTGGGGGACTACTCTCGGGACCCAGTACTTC
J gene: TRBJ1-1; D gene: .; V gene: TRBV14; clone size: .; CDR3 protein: CASSLLEITEAFF; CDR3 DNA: TGTGCCAGCAGCCTTTTAGAAATCACTGAAGCTTTCTTT
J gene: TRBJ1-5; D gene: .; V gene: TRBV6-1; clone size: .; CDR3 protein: CASSTQQGGNQPQHF; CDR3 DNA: TGTGCCAGCAGTACCCAACAAGGGGGCAATCAGCCCCAGCATTTT
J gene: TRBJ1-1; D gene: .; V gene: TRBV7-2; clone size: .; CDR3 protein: CASSLGPRGLNTEAFF; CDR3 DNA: TGTGCCAGCAGCTTAGGCCCTCGGGGGTTAAACACTGAAGCTTTCTTT
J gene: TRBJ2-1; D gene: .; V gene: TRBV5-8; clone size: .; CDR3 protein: CASGTRANNEQFF; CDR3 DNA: TGTGCCAGCGGAACGAGGGCAAACAATGAGCAGTTCTTC
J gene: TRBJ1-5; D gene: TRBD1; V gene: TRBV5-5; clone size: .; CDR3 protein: CASSLASGQGTLPHGAQHF; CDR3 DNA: TGTGCCAGCAGCTTGGCCTCGGGACAGGGGACCCTGCCCCACGGAGCCCAGCATTTT
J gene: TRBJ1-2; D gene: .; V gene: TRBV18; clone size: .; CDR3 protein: CASSPSGEVYGYTF; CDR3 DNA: TGTGCCAGCTCACCATCCGGGGAAGTCTATGGCTACACCTTC
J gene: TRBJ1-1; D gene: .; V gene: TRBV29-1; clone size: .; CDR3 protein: CSVREVTEAFF; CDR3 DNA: TGCAGCGTGCGAGAGGTCACTGAAGCTTTCTTT
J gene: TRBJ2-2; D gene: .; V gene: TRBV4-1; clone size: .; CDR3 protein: CASSQKPNTGELFF; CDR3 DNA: TGCGCCAGCAGCCAGAAGCCGAACACCGGGGAGCTGTTTTTT
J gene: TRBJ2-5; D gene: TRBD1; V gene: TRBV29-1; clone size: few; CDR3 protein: CSVSGQGAGQETQYF; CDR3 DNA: TGCAGCGTCAGCGGACAGGGGGCCGGTCAAGAGACCCAGTACTTC
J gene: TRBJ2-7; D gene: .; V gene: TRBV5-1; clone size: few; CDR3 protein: CASSFRGLEGREQYF; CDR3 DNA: TGCGCCAGCAGCTTTAGAGGTCTCGAAGGTCGCGAGCAGTACTTC
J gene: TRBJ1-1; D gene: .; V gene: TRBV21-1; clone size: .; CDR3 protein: CASSRRDRGAPMAFF; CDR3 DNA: TGTGCCAGCAGCAGACGGGACAGGGGCGCCCCTATGGCTTTCTTT
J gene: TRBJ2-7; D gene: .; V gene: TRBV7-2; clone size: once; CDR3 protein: CASRLSPDYEQYF; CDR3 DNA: TGTGCCAGCAGGCTCTCTCCAGACTACGAGCAGTACTTC
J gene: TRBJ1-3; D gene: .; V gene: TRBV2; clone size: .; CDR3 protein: CASSETGGRGNTIYF; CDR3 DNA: TGTGCCAGCAGTGAAACGGGGGGGCGAGGAAACACCATATATTTT
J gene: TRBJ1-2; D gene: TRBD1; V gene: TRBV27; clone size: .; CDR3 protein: CASSLRQGRGYTF; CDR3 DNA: TGTGCCAGCAGTCTGAGACAGGGTCGGGGCTACACCTTC
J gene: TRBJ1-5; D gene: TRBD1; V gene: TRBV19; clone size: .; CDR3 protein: CASSEGAINQPQHF; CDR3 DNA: TGTGCCAGTAGTGAGGGGGCCATCAATCAGCCCCAGCATTTT